This is a list of T cell receptor beta chains from one sample in a study of identical twins. TCRdb reanalysed the 5' RACE reads using MiXCR and keeps one entry per CDR3 protein. The sample records approximately 550,000 distinct CDR3 sequences, more than 20% being singletons. The same data also went into a second study, on yellow fever vaccine responses in identical twins.

Sequencing was done on a sample of CD4+ T cells sorted from blood. These TCRs come from a woman younger than 30 in good health. Each CDR3 is given with its conserved first and last residue. D genes are given only for firm matches.

CDR3 length	V gene	J gene	D gene	CDR3 protein
15	TRBV20-1	TRBJ1-5	-	CSALAPGGSNQPQHF
14	TRBV12-3/TRBV12-4	TRBJ2-5	TRBD1	CASSNQGARETQYF
14	TRBV6-1	TRBJ2-3	TRBD2	CASSPGGGANTQYF
15	TRBV7-7	TRBJ2-5	-	CASSYQGGGQETQYF
15	TRBV6-1	TRBJ2-3	TRBD2	CASINTAGGTDTQYF
16	TRBV19	TRBJ2-7	-	CASSIEARGSPYEQYF
12	TRBV29-1	TRBJ2-5	-	CSVVRGVETQYF
13	TRBV10-1	TRBJ2-2	-	CASSSLGSGELFF
15	TRBV5-1	TRBJ2-6	-	CASSPGSGGANVLTF
16	TRBV10-3	TRBJ2-6	-	CAISAGTDSGANVLTF
12	TRBV6-6	TRBJ1-1	-	CASSNPNTEAFF
16	TRBV4-1	TRBJ1-2	-	CASSQAAGHLNYGYTF
15	TRBV6-1	TRBJ2-6	-	CASRPQGAGANVLTF
12	TRBV20-1	TRBJ1-2	-	CSATGTFAGYTF
14	TRBV10-3	TRBJ2-1	-	CAISELSVDNEQFF
14	TRBV7-2	TRBJ2-7	TRBD2	CASSPASGKYEQYF
18	TRBV24-1	TRBJ2-1	TRBD2	CATSVQPGTSGSSYEQFF
14	TRBV29-1	TRBJ2-3	TRBD2	CSVPLAGMTDTQYF
14	TRBV12-3/TRBV12-4	TRBJ1-1	-	CASSLPQLNTEAFF
16	TRBV15	TRBJ2-1	-	CATSRWGGGLIDEQFF
15	TRBV6-5	TRBJ2-1	TRBD1	CASSYQGQGAREQFF
15	TRBV12-3/TRBV12-4	TRBJ1-2	-	CASRHKTKRNYGYTF
11	TRBV10-2	TRBJ2-7	-	CASSSQHEQYF
15	TRBV2	TRBJ2-7	TRBD2	CASTLELAGDREQYF
14	TRBV4-1	TRBJ1-1	TRBD1	CASEDRGRNTEAFF
22	TRBV12-3/TRBV12-4	TRBJ2-1	TRBD2	CASSFRPTGLAGAGGTSNEQFF
15	TRBV20-1	TRBJ2-3	-	CSARSQRVSTDTQYF
17	TRBV12-3/TRBV12-4	TRBJ2-5	TRBD2	CASSLQTAGGLGETQYF
16	TRBV24-1	TRBJ2-7	TRBD2	CATSDGGTSGTYEQYF
16	TRBV5-1	TRBJ1-6	TRBD1	CASRTGLQADNSPLHF
14	TRBV2	TRBJ2-5	TRBD2	CASSGGLVEETQYF
15	TRBV5-1	TRBJ2-1	-	CASSLAQGGSNEQFF
19	TRBV6-2/TRBV6-3	TRBJ2-3	TRBD2	CASSRTSGGTPALADTQYF
13	TRBV12-3/TRBV12-4	TRBJ2-2	-	CASSLGVSGELFF
14	TRBV6-1	TRBJ1-1	TRBD1	CASTRGLANTEAFF
14	TRBV6-2/TRBV6-3	TRBJ2-2	TRBD2	CASSYPGGAGELFF
13	TRBV2	TRBJ1-2	-	CASIERRFYGYTF
14	TRBV5-1	TRBJ1-1	TRBD1	CASLPGTGNTEAFF
14	TRBV12-3/TRBV12-4	TRBJ2-2	-	CASIGGHLTGELFF
12	TRBV20-1	TRBJ1-2	-	CSARSTDYGYTF
15	TRBV10-1	TRBJ2-1	-	CASSGQSLNFNEQFF
15	TRBV5-1	TRBJ1-6	TRBD1	CASSLGTVSDSPLHF
22	TRBV4-1	TRBJ2-4	TRBD2	CASSQDGGRGLAGVLAKNIQYF
13	TRBV3-1	TRBJ2-5	-	CASSLRLVTGQYF